A single sample gave rise to the 21 T cell receptor beta chains below, sequenced in a study of blood T cell repertoires in COVID-19. Profiling relied on immunoSEQ multiplex PCR, and the TCRdb table lists in-frame clones only, not all of them. This sample has about 200,000 clones, with roughly 88% found just once. The material sequenced was peripheral blood. The receptors shown here come from a man aged 45-65 years with COVID-19, enrolled during active disease.

The genes are TRBV14 and TRBJ2-1, with 12 bases matching TRBD2. The CDR3 is made up of 15 amino acids. The V segment lost 3 bases and the J segment 7 bases; nucleotides outside the gene matches: 4. Looked up from germline, CDR1 is SGHDN and CDR2 is FVKESK. The CDR3 loop is CASSQTSGGLNEQFF. Written as DNA, the CDR3 is TGTGCCAGCAGCCAGACTAGCGGGGGTTTGAATGAGCAGTTCTTC.

This clone was found once. The CDR3 spells CASSSGTVQETQYF. CDR3 DNA: TGTGCCAGCAGCTCCGGGACAGTGCAAGAGACCCAGTACTTC. This chain connects TRBV7-9 to TRBJ2-5, with 7 nucleotides matching TRBD1. The CDR3 spans 14 residues. Germline V gene sequence: CDR1 SEHNR, CDR2 FQNEAQ (reference sequence). With 4 bases clipped from V and 2 bases from J, the junction kept 4 bases outside the gene matches.

The chain links TRBV10-1 to TRBJ2-7; 10 nucleotides match TRBD1. Germline CDR1 WNHNN, CDR2 SYGVQD (reference sequence). After removal of 6 bases from V and 4 bases from J, the junction contained 6 bases not matched to a gene. The CDR3 covers 14 residues. CDR3 in amino acids: CASRAGTGEYEQYF. The CDR3 bases are TGCGCCAGCAGGGCCGGGACAGGGGAATACGAGCAGTACTTC.

The chain recombines TRBV5-4 with TRBJ2-3, with TRBD1 matching 11 bases. The CDR3 spans 18 residues. Germline V gives CDR1 SGHNT, CDR2 YYREEE (reference sequence). V lost 4 bases to trimming and J lost 4 bases; unmatched junction nucleotides: 14. This CDR3 reads CASSARSPGTGGSDTQYF. The CDR3, as DNA: TGTGCCAGCAGCGCGAGAAGTCCCGGGACAGGGGGATCAGATACGCAGTATTTT.

This chain joins TRBV5-6 and TRBJ2-3, with 7 positions matching TRBD2. V gave up 0 bases and J gave up 1 base; unmatched junction bases: 2. This CDR3 is 15 amino acids long. Germline V gives CDR1 SGHDT, CDR2 YYEEEE. In DNA, the CDR3 is TGTGCCAGCAGCTTGGTGAGCGGGGGCACAGATACGCAGTATTTT. It is translated as CASSLVSGGTDTQYF.

In DNA, the CDR3 is TGTGCCTGGGGCATGGGAGCCAGCTCTGGAAACACCATATATTTT. This gives the protein CAWGMGASSGNTIYF. The chain employs TRBV30 and TRBJ1-3; D is unclear. Per the germline V gene, CDR1 is GTSNPN and CDR2 is SVGIG (reference sequence). Trimming shortened V by 5 bases and J by 0 bases, and 14 bases separated the two germline ends. This CDR3 spans 15 amino acids.

The rearrangement links TRBV28 to TRBJ1-4; the match to TRBD1 covers 8 bases. Germline V gives CDR1 MDHEN, CDR2 SYDVKM. Trimming removed 11 bases from V and 5 bases from J; junction bases left unmatched: 4. The CDR3 has 12 amino acids. The CDR3 sequence is CAGQGQNEKLFF. In nucleotides, the CDR3 is TGTGCCGGACAGGGCCAGAATGAAAAACTGTTTTTT. The entire variable domain, with the rest obtained from reference TRBV28 and TRBJ1-4, is as follows: DVKVTQSSRYLVKRTGEKVFLECVQDMDHENMFWYRQDPGLGLRLIYFSYDVKMKEKGDIPEGYSVSREKKERFSLILESASTNQTSMYLCAGQGQNEKLFFGSGTQLSVL.

This chain links TRBV4-1 with TRBJ1-5, with TRBD1 identical over 7 bases. This CDR3 contains 14 residues. Germline V gene data show CDR1 as MGHRA and CDR2 as YSYEKL. The V gene end was trimmed by 4 bases and the J gene end by 2 bases; junction bases not matched to a gene: 2. The CDR3 nucleotides read TGCGCCAGCAGCCTCGGGACAGGCAATCAGCCCCAGCATTTT. Protein product: CASSLGTGNQPQHF.

V and J are TRBV6-2 or TRBV6-3 and TRBJ1-2, with 9 bases lining up with TRBD1. The CDR3 totals 14 residues. Germline CDR1 and CDR2: MNHEY and SVGEGT. V shed 3 bases and J 8 bases; nucleotides not matched to a gene: 7. CDR3 sequence reads: CASSYSGTGSGYTF. The CDR3 nucleotides read TGTGCCAGCAGTTATTCCGGGACAGGGAGCGGCTACACCTTC.

V is TRBV7-6 and J is TRBJ2-7, with D perhaps matching TRBD2 (6 bases). Germline-derived CDR1 and CDR2 are SGHVS and FNYEAQ. Deletions cut 0 bases from V and 2 bases from J, with 14 bases between. CDR3 size: 16 residues. The CDR3 reads CASSLAPGGSAYEQYF. As DNA, the CDR3 is TGTGCCAGCAGCTTAGCGCCTGGAGGGTCGGCCTACGAGCAGTACTTC.

The count of this clone is one. This chain uses TRBV20-1 with TRBJ1-1, with D perhaps matching TRBD1 (5 bases). The CDR3 loop spans 17 amino acids. The V and J ends lost 3 bases and 0 bases respectively, with 20 bases between them. Germline CDR1 and CDR2: DFQATT and SNEGSKA (reference sequence). CDR3 protein: CSASKIGSLDMNTEAFF. The CDR3 DNA sequence: TGCAGTGCTAGTAAGATCGGGTCATTGGACATGAACACTGAAGCTTTCTTT.

This chain links TRBV30 with TRBJ1-1; a possible D gene is TRBD1 (5 bases). This CDR3 has 15 amino acids. Per germline, CDR1 GTSNPN and CDR2 SVGIG (reference sequence). V gave up 4 bases and J gave up 1 base, with 16 bases separating them. This CDR3 reads CAWTTPLGANTEAFF. Written as DNA, the CDR3 is TGTGCCTGGACCACCCCCCTAGGGGCGAACACTGAAGCTTTCTTT.

This clone was picked up a small number of times. The V and J genes are TRBV6-5 and TRBJ1-2; D is unclear. Between the trimmed V and J ends, which lost 0 bases and 8 bases, there was a span of 10 bases. The CDR3 loop spans 13 amino acids. Germline values: CDR1 MNHEY, CDR2 SVGAGI. CDR3 sequence: CASSYSAVDGYTF. In nucleotides, the CDR3 is TGTGCCAGCAGTTACTCTGCGGTAGACGGCTACACCTTC.

This sequence joins TRBV2 and TRBJ2-7; D call uncertain. The CDR3 is made up of 13 amino acids. Trimming pared 0 bases from V and 6 bases from J, leaving 9 bases between. Germline lookup yields CDR1 SNHLY and CDR2 FYNNEI. For the CDR3, the DNA is TGTGCCAGCAGTGAAGCGCGCGGCTTCGAGCAGTACTTC. It encodes CASSEARGFEQYF.

V usage is TRBV11-3 and J usage is TRBJ2-3; tentative D call: TRBD1 (5 bases). Germline V gene lookup returns CDR1 SGHNT and CDR2 YENEEA. There are 15 residues in the CDR3. The V end lost 3 bases, the J end lost 0 bases, and 10 bases lay between the germline ends. In DNA, the CDR3 is TGTGCCAGCAGCTTGGGGCGGTCGAGCACAGATACGCAGTATTTT. Translating it yields CASSLGRSSTDTQYF.

V usage is TRBV5-8 and J usage is TRBJ2-7, with 7 nucleotides matching TRBD1. From germline, CDR1 is SGHTS and CDR2 YDEGEE. V lost 4 bases and J lost 0; bases outside the gene matches: 19. The CDR3 loop spans 19 amino acids. This CDR3 reads CASSAIITSGTDFSYEQYF. Written as DNA, the CDR3 is TGTGCCAGCAGCGCCATAATCACCTCCGGGACAGATTTCTCCTACGAGCAGTACTTC.

CDR3 sequence: CASSQGQGNGYTF. For the CDR3, the DNA is TGTGCCAGCTCACAGGGACAGGGGAATGGCTACACCTTC. The V call is TRBV18, the J call TRBJ1-2; 10 bases agree with TRBD1. The CDR3 spans 13 residues. V was clipped by 4 bases and J by 6 bases; unmatched bases: 2. From germline, CDR1 is KGHSH and CDR2 LQKENI.

The V gene is TRBV27, the J gene TRBJ1-1; D might be TRBD1 (5 bases). The V end lost 2 bases, the J end lost 4 bases, and 26 bases lay between the germline ends. This CDR3 contains 19 residues. Germline lookup yields CDR1 MNHEY and CDR2 SMNVEV (reference sequence). The CDR3 DNA follows: TGTGCCAGCAGTTTACATCTTTTGGCTTCTCAATCAGGGATCACTGAAGCTTTCTTT. Its protein is CASSLHLLASQSGITEAFF.

The chain employs TRBV4-2 and TRBJ2-3; D remains ambiguous. The CDR3 is 13 residues long. V lost 4 bases and J 4 bases, leaving 9 bases between the germline ends. Germline V gene lookup returns CDR1 LGHNA and CDR2 YNFKEQ. The chain's CDR3 is CASSPLLADTQYF. The CDR3 nucleotides read TGTGCCAGCAGCCCCCTCCTTGCAGATACGCAGTATTTT.

The chain combines TRBV9 with TRBJ2-3, with TRBD1 matching 7 bases. Looked up from germline, CDR1 is SGDLS and CDR2 is YYNGEE. The J segment lost 5 bases and the V segment lost 0 bases, leaving 6 bases of the junction unmatched. The CDR3 runs to 15 residues. CDR3 bases: TGTGCCAGCAGCGTAGGAGGGGGCAGGGTAGATACGCAGTATTTT. Protein sequence: CASSVGGGRVDTQYF.

The chain links TRBV6-1 to TRBJ1-5; D is uncertain. Per the germline V gene, CDR1 is MNHNS and CDR2 is SASEGT. The V end was cut by 5 bases, the J end by 1 base, with 6 bases between. The length of the CDR3 is 13 residues. The CDR3 DNA reads as TGTGCCAGCAGTTTACAGAGCAATCAGCCCCAGCATTTT. The encoded protein is CASSLQSNQPQHF.